These T cell receptor beta chains were read from a single sample in a study of CD8 T cell repertoires and HIV-1 epitope variants. These receptors have no known antigen. Only in-frame clones appear in the TCRdb table, and some are missing; sequencing was by immunoSEQ multiplex PCR. The sample carries thousands of clones, roughly 67% recorded once. Sequences were obtained from cultured CD8+ T cells derived from PBMCs. The receptors shown here come from a male donor with HIV. Both conserved end residues are part of each CDR3. The order of the fields is D gene, clone size, J gene, V gene, CDR3 DNA, CDR3 protein. D genes are given only for firm matches. Clone size is not always given. Where it is, it says once, few, many or a class for expanded clones.

TRBD1,few,TRBJ2-1,TRBV2,TGTGCCAGCAGTGAACCCAAGGACAGGGTGGTTGGGAATGAGCAGTTCTTC,CASSEPKDRVVGNEQFF
.,.,TRBJ1-1,TRBV7-2,TGTGCCAGCAGCTTAGAGGTGAACACTGAAGCTTTCTTT,CASSLEVNTEAFF
TRBD2,few,TRBJ2-3,TRBV6-1,TGTGCCAGCAGTGAGACTAGCGGGAGGCCAGATACGCAGTATTTT,CASSETSGRPDTQYF
TRBD1,few,TRBJ2-1,TRBV2,TGTGCCAGCAGCTCCATCGGGCAGGGGGCCACCTACAATGAGCAGTTCTTC,CASSSIGQGATYNEQFF
.,.,TRBJ1-1,TRBV18,TGTGCCAGCTCACCCCGGGACCTATTAGGAAACACTGAAGCTTTCTTT,CASSPRDLLGNTEAFF
.,once,TRBJ2-7,TRBV11-3,TGTGCCAGCAGCTTAACACGGTGGGACGAGCAGTACTTC,CASSLTRWDEQYF
.,.,TRBJ2-7,TRBV7-6,TGTGCCAGCAGCCAGGGACCGGGCGGCTACGAGCAGTACTTC,CASSQGPGGYEQYF
TRBD1,.,TRBJ2-7,TRBV6-5,TGTGCCAGCAGTTACGAAGGGACAGGGGAGATCGAGCAGTACTTC,CASSYEGTGEIEQYF
TRBD1,.,TRBJ2-7,TRBV7-9,TGTGCCAGCAGTCGGACAGGGGTTAACTACGAGCAGTACTTC,CASSRTGVNYEQYF
.,.,TRBJ1-1,TRBV6-6,TGTGCCAGCAGTTACGGGGGAAATGAAGCTTTCTTT,CASSYGGNEAFF
.,.,TRBJ1-1,TRBV6-1,TGTGCCAGCAGTGAAGCTATGGGGGGCGAGATAGGAACTGAAGCTTTCTTT,CASSEAMGGEIGTEAFF
.,few,TRBJ2-7,TRBV9,TGTGCCAGCAGCCCGACGGAGCATGCCTACGAGCAGTACTTC,CASSPTEHAYEQYF
TRBD2,.,TRBJ2-1,TRBV6-5,TGTGCCAGCAGTTACTCATCGTCTAGCGGTTACAATGAGCAGTTCTTC,CASSYSSSSGYNEQFF
.,.,TRBJ2-7,TRBV7-9,TGTGCCAGCAGCTTTCTCCGGGACGAGCAGTACTTC,CASSFLRDEQYF
.,once,TRBJ1-1,TRBV27,TGTGCCAGCCGCGGGGGGTGGGGCACTGAAGCTTTCTTT,CASRGGWGTEAFF
TRBD1,.,TRBJ2-1,TRBV2,TGTGCCAGCAGTACGGCAGGGGGCGCCTACAATGAGCAGTTCTTC,CASSTAGGAYNEQFF
.,few,TRBJ1-1,TRBV10-2,TGCGCCAGCAGTGAGTTGGAACTTTACACTGAAGCTTTCTTT,CASSELELYTEAFF
TRBD2,.,TRBJ2-7,TRBV9,TGTGCCAGCAGCGTAGGACTAGCGAGGTATTCCTACGAGCAGTACTTC,CASSVGLARYSYEQYF
.,few,TRBJ2-7,TRBV5-5,TGTGCCAGCAGTTTTGAACCGATGGACGAGCAGTACTTC,CASSFEPMDEQYF
TRBD1,.,TRBJ2-1,TRBV7-3,TGTGCCAGCAGCTTAATGCCAGGGGGTCGGGGTGAGCAGTTCTTC,CASSLMPGGRGEQFF
.,.,TRBJ2-2,TRBV4-1,TGCGCCAGCAGGAAGGGCGCCTCAACCGGGGAGCTGTTTTTT,CASRKGASTGELFF
TRBD2,.,TRBJ2-7,TRBV5-6,TGTGCCAGCAGTTTAAGCGGGACCCCCTACGAGCAGTACTTC,CASSLSGTPYEQYF
.,once,TRBJ2-7,TRBV28,TGTGCCAGCAGTTTGGCCAGGTTTAACCAAGGAGAGCAGTACTTC,CASSLARFNQGEQYF
.,.,TRBJ2-2,TRBV6-4,TGTGCCAGCAAGGAACAGACAGGCACCGGGGAGCTGTTTTTT,CASKEQTGTGELFF
TRBD2,.,TRBJ2-2,TRBV5-1,TGCGCCAGCAGCACTATTTTAGCGGGGAACACCGGGGAGCTGTTTTTT,CASSTILAGNTGELFF
TRBD1,.,TRBJ1-5,TRBV27,TGTGCCAGCCGATCAGGGGGCAGGGGTAGCAATCAGCCCCAGCATTTT,CASRSGGRGSNQPQHF
.,.,TRBJ1-1,TRBV19,TGTGCCAGTAGTTGGGCCAACACTGAAGCTTTCTTT,CASSWANTEAFF
.,.,TRBJ2-7,TRBV9,TGTGCCAGCAGCGTAGAGGGAGATACCTACGAGCAGTACTTC,CASSVEGDTYEQYF
.,.,TRBJ1-1,TRBV4-1,TGCGCCAGCAGCCTTCTCCGGGCCAGCGACACTGAAGCTTTCTTT,CASSLLRASDTEAFF
.,few,TRBJ2-7,TRBV6-1,TGTGCCAGCAGTTCAGATGTCTCGGCCTACGAGCAGTACTTC,CASSSDVSAYEQYF
.,.,TRBJ1-1,TRBV2,TGTGCCAGCAGTGTTTGGGACATGAACACTGAAGCTTTCTTT,CASSVWDMNTEAFF
.,.,TRBJ1-1,TRBV16,TGTGCCAGCAGCCTAAATACTTTGAACACTGAAGCTTTCTTT,CASSLNTLNTEAFF
.,.,TRBJ2-5,TRBV28,TGTGCCAGCAGTTTATTCGGCTACCAAGAGACCCAGTACTTC,CASSLFGYQETQYF
.,few,TRBJ1-1,TRBV7-3,TGTGCCAGCAGTCCGGCAGGGGTAGGCACTGAAGCTTTCTTT,CASSPAGVGTEAFF
TRBD2,once,TRBJ2-1,TRBV28,TGTGCCAGCAGTTTAGGACTAGCGGGGAAAAATGAGCAGTTCTTC,CASSLGLAGKNEQFF
.,once,TRBJ2-2,TRBV9,TGTGCCAGCAGCGAACAGGACACCGGGGAGCTGTTTTTT,CASSEQDTGELFF
.,.,TRBJ2-1,TRBV21-1,TGTGCCAGCGGGAGCATACTAGGCGGGAGGGCCCTGTATGAGCAGTTCTTC,CASGSILGGRALYEQFF
.,.,TRBJ2-2,TRBV5-1,TGCGCCAGCAGCTTGGCTGGCAGGGACACCGGGGAGCTGTTTTTT,CASSLAGRDTGELFF
TRBD2,.,TRBJ2-7,TRBV4-2,TGTGCCAGCAGCCAAGTCCTAGCGGGAGGGCCGAGGAACGAGCAGTACTTC,CASSQVLAGGPRNEQYF
.,once,TRBJ2-7,TRBV7-9,TGTGCCAGCAGCTCCCGGGCAGGCATTGAGTACGAGCAGTACTTC,CASSSRAGIEYEQYF
.,.,TRBJ2-7,TRBV11-2,TGTGCCAGCAGCCTCAGGCCCGAGCAGTACTTC,CASSLRPEQYF
.,.,TRBJ2-1,TRBV4-2,TGTGCCAGCAGCCAAGTATGGGGCCTAAATAATGAGCAGTTCTTC,CASSQVWGLNNEQFF
.,.,TRBJ1-3,TRBV4-2,TGTGCCAGCAGCTTGACGGGGTCCTCTGGAAACACCATATATTTT,CASSLTGSSGNTIYF
.,.,TRBJ1-1,TRBV30,TGTGCCTGGACGAGGGCCCTGAACACTGAAGCTTTCTTT,CAWTRALNTEAFF